This is a list of T cell receptor beta chains from one sample in a study of blood T cell repertoires in COVID-19. The method was immunoSEQ multiplex PCR; TCRdb's version includes in-frame clones alone and lacks a portion of them. Of tens of thousands of clones listed, about three quarters are singletons. The source material was peripheral blood. These TCRs come from a human donor with active or convalescent COVID-19. The donor label of this sample is uncertain. The CDR3 runs from the conserved cysteine through the conserved F or W. Fields, in order: clone size, V gene, D gene, J gene, CDR3 DNA, CDR3 protein. A D gene is named only where the DNA matches it firmly. Clone sizes are given selectively: once, few, many, or a class where the clone is expanded.

clone size: .; V gene: TRBV9; D gene: TRBD2; J gene: TRBJ2-7; CDR3 DNA: TGTGCCAGCAGCGTTAGCGGGAGTGACCCCTACGAGCAGTACTTC; CDR3 protein: CASSVSGSDPYEQYF
clone size: few; V gene: TRBV11-1; D gene: TRBD1; J gene: TRBJ1-2; CDR3 DNA: TGTGCCAGCAGCTACAGGGGTGGCTACACCTTC; CDR3 protein: CASSYRGGYTF
clone size: few; V gene: TRBV7-2; D gene: TRBD2; J gene: TRBJ2-7; CDR3 DNA: TGTGCCAGCAGCTTAGCCCCGCCGCGGGAGATACGACCCTACGAGCAGTACTTC; CDR3 protein: CASSLAPPREIRPYEQYF
clone size: .; V gene: TRBV4-2; D gene: TRBD2; J gene: TRBJ2-1; CDR3 DNA: TGTGCCAGCAGCCAAGCAGAGGGGGGACTAGCCCTCAATGAGCAGTTCTTC; CDR3 protein: CASSQAEGGLALNEQFF
clone size: .; V gene: TRBV5-1; D gene: .; J gene: TRBJ2-2; CDR3 DNA: TGCGCCAGCAGCCACCAATCGGCAGGAAGCACCGGGGAGCTGTTTTTT; CDR3 protein: CASSHQSAGSTGELFF
clone size: .; V gene: TRBV24-1; D gene: .; J gene: TRBJ1-1; CDR3 DNA: TGTGCCACCAGTGACGCCAACAGGAACACTGAAGCTTTCTTT; CDR3 protein: CATSDANRNTEAFF
clone size: few; V gene: TRBV5-1; D gene: TRBD1; J gene: TRBJ2-3; CDR3 DNA: TGCGCCAGCAGCCTCTCAGGGGGCGGGGCAGATACGCAGTATTTT; CDR3 protein: CASSLSGGGADTQYF
clone size: .; V gene: TRBV5-1; D gene: .; J gene: TRBJ1-4; CDR3 DNA: TGCGCCAGCAGCTTGATTCCAGGGGACAAACTGTTTTTT; CDR3 protein: CASSLIPGDKLFF
clone size: .; V gene: TRBV29-1; D gene: .; J gene: TRBJ2-7; CDR3 DNA: TGCAGCGCCAAGCCGGGTTCTAATTACGAGCAGTACTTC; CDR3 protein: CSAKPGSNYEQYF
clone size: .; V gene: TRBV7-8; D gene: TRBD2; J gene: TRBJ2-1; CDR3 DNA: TGTGCCAGCAGCCCCAGGCGCCGCGGACTAGCGAGAACCTACAATGAGCAGTTCTTC; CDR3 protein: CASSPRRRGLARTYNEQFF
clone size: .; V gene: TRBV30; D gene: TRBD1; J gene: TRBJ2-7; CDR3 DNA: TGTGCCTGGAGTGGACAGGGCTTCGAGCAGTACTTC; CDR3 protein: CAWSGQGFEQYF
clone size: once; V gene: TRBV6-5; D gene: .; J gene: TRBJ2-1; CDR3 DNA: TGTGCCAGCGATCTCGGAGGGTACAATGAGCAGTTCTTC; CDR3 protein: CASDLGGYNEQFF
clone size: .; V gene: TRBV5-1; D gene: TRBD1; J gene: TRBJ1-6; CDR3 DNA: TGCGCCAGCAGCTCGGACAGGGGGAATTCACCCCTCCACTTT; CDR3 protein: CASSSDRGNSPLHF
clone size: few; V gene: TRBV7-8; D gene: TRBD1; J gene: TRBJ1-2; CDR3 DNA: TGTGCCAGCAGCTTAAGGGACAGGACCTCGCAGGGCTACACCTTC; CDR3 protein: CASSLRDRTSQGYTF
clone size: .; V gene: TRBV28; D gene: .; J gene: TRBJ1-5; CDR3 DNA: TGTGCCAGCACCCTCGTACAGGGAGGCAATCAGCCCCAGCATTTT; CDR3 protein: CASTLVQGGNQPQHF
clone size: .; V gene: TRBV4-2; D gene: TRBD1; J gene: TRBJ1-2; CDR3 DNA: TGTGCCAGCAGCCAGGACAGGGTTGCGTGGGGCTACACCTTC; CDR3 protein: CASSQDRVAWGYTF
clone size: .; V gene: TRBV5-1; D gene: .; J gene: TRBJ2-5; CDR3 DNA: TGCGCCAGCAGCTTCCTCCGAGTAGCGAGGGAAGAGACCCAGTACTTC; CDR3 protein: CASSFLRVAREETQYF
clone size: .; V gene: TRBV19; D gene: TRBD1; J gene: TRBJ1-5; CDR3 DNA: TGTGCCAGTAGTTCCGGGACAGGGGGCCGGAGTCAGCCCCAGCATTTT; CDR3 protein: CASSSGTGGRSQPQHF
clone size: .; V gene: TRBV30; D gene: TRBD1; J gene: TRBJ2-1; CDR3 DNA: TGTGCCTGGAACACAGGGGGTGGTGAGCAGTTCTTC; CDR3 protein: CAWNTGGGEQFF
clone size: .; V gene: TRBV10-3; D gene: .; J gene: TRBJ2-1; CDR3 DNA: TGTGCCATCAGTGGGCCCGACAGTAACAATGAGCAGTTCTTC; CDR3 protein: CAISGPDSNNEQFF
clone size: .; V gene: TRBV28; D gene: TRBD1; J gene: TRBJ2-7; CDR3 DNA: TGTGCCAGCAGCACCCCCGGGACAGGGGATCGCGAGCAGTACTTC; CDR3 protein: CASSTPGTGDREQYF
clone size: few; V gene: TRBV28; D gene: .; J gene: TRBJ2-7; CDR3 DNA: TGTGCCAGCAGTTGGGCTGGGAGTTCGAACGAGCAGTACTTC; CDR3 protein: CASSWAGSSNEQYF
clone size: .; V gene: TRBV4-1; D gene: TRBD2; J gene: TRBJ2-7; CDR3 DNA: TGCGCCAGCAGCTTGGGACTAGGGCTCTACGAGCAGTACTTC; CDR3 protein: CASSLGLGLYEQYF
clone size: .; V gene: TRBV19; D gene: .; J gene: TRBJ2-5; CDR3 DNA: TGTGCCAGTAGTATAAGCGTCCGACCGAGACAAGAGACCCAGTACTTC; CDR3 protein: CASSISVRPRQETQYF
clone size: .; V gene: TRBV9; D gene: TRBD2; J gene: TRBJ2-3; CDR3 DNA: TGTGCCAGCAGCGTTAGCGGGAGCCGTGGCACAGATACGCAGTATTTT; CDR3 protein: CASSVSGSRGTDTQYF
clone size: .; V gene: TRBV7-2; D gene: TRBD2; J gene: TRBJ2-2; CDR3 DNA: TGTGCCAGCAGCTGGACTAGTGGATCCACCGGGGAGCTGTTTTTT; CDR3 protein: CASSWTSGSTGELFF
clone size: .; V gene: TRBV20-1; D gene: .; J gene: TRBJ2-3; CDR3 DNA: TGCAGTGCTATGGCAACAGATACGCAGTATTTT; CDR3 protein: CSAMATDTQYF
clone size: .; V gene: TRBV4-1; D gene: TRBD1; J gene: TRBJ1-2; CDR3 DNA: TGCGCCAGCAGCTATATAACAGGGGAGGCTGCAAATGGCTACACCTTC; CDR3 protein: CASSYITGEAANGYTF
clone size: .; V gene: TRBV4-1; D gene: TRBD2; J gene: TRBJ2-3; CDR3 DNA: TGCGCCAGCAGCGTTCAAGGGCTAGCGGGCACAGATACGCAGTATTTT; CDR3 protein: CASSVQGLAGTDTQYF
clone size: .; V gene: TRBV30; D gene: .; J gene: TRBJ1-4; CDR3 DNA: TGTGCCTGGAGTGTTCGGAATGAAAAACTGTTTTTT; CDR3 protein: CAWSVRNEKLFF
clone size: few; V gene: TRBV5-1; D gene: .; J gene: TRBJ1-1; CDR3 DNA: TGCGCCAGCAGCTTGGGGAACGGGGTGAACACTGAAGCTTTCTTT; CDR3 protein: CASSLGNGVNTEAFF
clone size: .; V gene: TRBV29-1; D gene: TRBD1; J gene: TRBJ2-7; CDR3 DNA: TGCAGCGTTGCATACACGGGACAGCGTTACGAGCAGTACTTC; CDR3 protein: CSVAYTGQRYEQYF
clone size: few; V gene: TRBV30; D gene: TRBD1; J gene: TRBJ1-2; CDR3 DNA: TGTGCCTGCTCACAGGGGAACTATGGCTACACCTTC; CDR3 protein: CACSQGNYGYTF